Ten or more counts support the clone carrying this TCR beta chain. This record comes from a study of response to subunit inactivated influenza vaccine. V shed 3 bases and J 8 bases; nucleotides not matched to a gene: 11. CDR3 length equals 15 residues. Germline V gives CDR1 KGHSH, CDR2 LQKENI. Each CDR3 protein gets one entry after TCRdb re-called the RT-PCR reads with MiXCR. This repertoire shows hundreds of thousands of distinct CDR3 sequences, under 9% found once; its top ten account for 10% to 15%. The V and J genes are TRBV18 and TRBJ1-2; 8 positions match TRBD1. Specimen: PBMCs from blood, collected less than 25 months after vaccination. The receptor comes from a man between 50 and 75 years old who received an inactivated influenza vaccine. The CDR3 region has the DNA TGTGCCAGCTCACCCCAAGACAGGGGTTCTTACGGCTACACCTTC. Residues: CASSPQDRGSYGYTF.